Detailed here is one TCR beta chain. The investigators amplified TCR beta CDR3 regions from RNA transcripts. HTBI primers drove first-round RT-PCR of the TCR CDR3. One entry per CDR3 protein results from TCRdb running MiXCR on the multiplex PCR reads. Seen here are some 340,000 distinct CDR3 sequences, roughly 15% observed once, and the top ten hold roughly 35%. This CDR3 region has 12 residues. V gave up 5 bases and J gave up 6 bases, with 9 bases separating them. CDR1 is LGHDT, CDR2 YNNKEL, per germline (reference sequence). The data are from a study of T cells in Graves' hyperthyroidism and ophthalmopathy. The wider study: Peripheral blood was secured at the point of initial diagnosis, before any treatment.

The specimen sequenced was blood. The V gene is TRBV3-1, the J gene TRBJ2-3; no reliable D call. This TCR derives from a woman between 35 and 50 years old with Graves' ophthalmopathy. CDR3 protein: CASSYGPDTQYF. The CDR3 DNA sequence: TGTGCCAGCAGCTATGGCCCGGATACGCAGTATTTT.